This T cell receptor beta chain is from a study of Ad26.COV2.S vaccination and SARS-CoV-2 variants. About the study: As a participant in COV1001, the donor was in the Ad26.COV2.S trial arm.

Data came from immunoSEQ multiplex PCR; TCRdb stores just in-frame clones and leaves some out. The table shows approximately 340,000 clones, with around 83% occurring only once. The V gene lost 6 bases and the J gene lost 5 bases, with 19 bases spanning the gap. Germline loops: CDR1 MDHEN, CDR2 SYDVKM. The CDR3 is 15 residues long. This clone appeared a single time. Its matching antigen is unknown. Stated treatment: roughly 19 received Ad26.COV2.S at low or high dose, single or two shots; five or six received placebo; per-sample allocation not given. The investigators took samples on day 63 after the first vaccine or placebo injection. General study points: Using TCR breadth and depth analyses may have led to underestimated total T cell responses. Recipients given vaccine exceeded placebo recipients in spike-specific TCR breadth.

V gene TRBV28 combines with J gene TRBJ2-5; TRBD2 is a possible D gene (6 bases). The receptor was isolated from a person aged 18-60 years who received the Ad26.COV2.S COVID-19 vaccine or a placebo. This specimen was peripheral blood, taken in a trial of Ad26.COV2.S vaccine versus placebo. The CDR3 DNA is TGTGCCAGCAGCACAGAGGAGCCGGGGGAGGAGACCCAGTACTTC. The encoded protein is CASSTEEPGEETQYF.